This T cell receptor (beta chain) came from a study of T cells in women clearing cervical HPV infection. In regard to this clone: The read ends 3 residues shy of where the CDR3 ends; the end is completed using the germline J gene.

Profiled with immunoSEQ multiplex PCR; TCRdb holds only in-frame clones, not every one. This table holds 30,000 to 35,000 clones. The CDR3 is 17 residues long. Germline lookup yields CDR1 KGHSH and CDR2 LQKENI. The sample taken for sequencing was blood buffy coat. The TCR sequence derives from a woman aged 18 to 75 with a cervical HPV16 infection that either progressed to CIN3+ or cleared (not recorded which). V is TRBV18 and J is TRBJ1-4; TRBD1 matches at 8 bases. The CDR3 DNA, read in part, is TGTGCCAGCTCACCCCAGGGGGCTGGAGCTGGGGCCAACGTA. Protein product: CASSPQGAGAGANV. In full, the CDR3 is CASSPQGAGAGANVLFF.